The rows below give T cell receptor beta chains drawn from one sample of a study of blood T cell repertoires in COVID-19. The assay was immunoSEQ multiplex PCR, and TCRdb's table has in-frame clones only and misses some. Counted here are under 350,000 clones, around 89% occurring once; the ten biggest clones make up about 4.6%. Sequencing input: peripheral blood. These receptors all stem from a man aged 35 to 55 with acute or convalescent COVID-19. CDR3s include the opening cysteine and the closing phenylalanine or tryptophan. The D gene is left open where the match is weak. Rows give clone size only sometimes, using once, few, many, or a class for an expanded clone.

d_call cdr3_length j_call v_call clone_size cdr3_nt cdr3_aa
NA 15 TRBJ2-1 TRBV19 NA TGTGCCAGTACCCTAAAGGCGGGACTTTACAATGAGCAGTTCTTC CASTLKAGLYNEQFF
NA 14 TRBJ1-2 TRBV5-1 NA TGCGCCAGCAGCTTGGCCCCAGGGCCATATGGCTACACCTTC CASSLAPGPYGYTF
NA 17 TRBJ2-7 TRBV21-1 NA TGTGCCAGCAGCAAAGCGCCAGGGGGCATACTATCCTACGAGCAGTACTTC CASSKAPGGILSYEQYF
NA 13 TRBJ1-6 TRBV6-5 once TGTGCCAGCAGTCGCAAACAGGATTCACCCCTCCACTTT CASSRKQDSPLHF
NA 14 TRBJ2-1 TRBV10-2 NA TGCGCCAGCAGTGGACAACAGCAATACAATGAGCAGTTCTTC CASSGQQQYNEQFF
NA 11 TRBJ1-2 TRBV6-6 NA TGTGCCAGCAGACAGTCCTATGGCTACACCTTC CASRQSYGYTF
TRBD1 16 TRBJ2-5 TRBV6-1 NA TGTGCCAGCAGTGCCATGGACAGGGGGTACCAAGAGACCCAGTACTTC CASSAMDRGYQETQYF
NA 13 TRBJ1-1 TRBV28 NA TGTGCCAGCAACAATTCGCCGGGGGGAGAAGCTTTCTTT CASNNSPGGEAFF
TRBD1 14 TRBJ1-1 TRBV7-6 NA TGTGCCAGCAGCTTTACAGGGGGCAACACTGAAGCTTTCTTT CASSFTGGNTEAFF
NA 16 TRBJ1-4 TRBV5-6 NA TGTGCCAGCAGCTTTTCCGGGAGGAGGACTAATGAAAAACTGTTTTTT CASSFSGRRTNEKLFF
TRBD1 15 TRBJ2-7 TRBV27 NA TGTGCCAGCAGTTTGGCAGGGGGCTTAACCTACGAGCAGTACTTC CASSLAGGLTYEQYF
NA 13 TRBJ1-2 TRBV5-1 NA TGCGCCAGCCAAGGGGCTTCTAACTATGGCTACACCTTC CASQGASNYGYTF
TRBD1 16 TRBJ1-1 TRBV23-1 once TGCGCCAGCAGAAAATCGACAGGGTTTTTCCACACTGAAGCTTTCTTT CASRKSTGFFHTEAFF
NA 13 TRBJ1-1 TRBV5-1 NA TGCGCCAGCAGCTTGGGTTCTTTCCCGGAAGCTTTCTTT CASSLGSFPEAFF
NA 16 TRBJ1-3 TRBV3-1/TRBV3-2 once TGTGCCAGCAGCCAATTGACCACAGGCTCTGGAAACACCATATATTTT CASSQLTTGSGNTIYF
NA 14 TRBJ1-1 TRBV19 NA TGTGCCAGTAGTATTCGGGAGGGTGGCACTGAAGCTTTCTTT CASSIREGGTEAFF
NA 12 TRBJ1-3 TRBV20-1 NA TGCAGTGCTAGTAGGGGTAGAAACACCATATATTTT CSASRGRNTIYF
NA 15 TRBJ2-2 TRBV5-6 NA TGTGCCAGCAGCTTTGGGCTCCACAACACCGGGGAGCTGTTTTTT CASSFGLHNTGELFF
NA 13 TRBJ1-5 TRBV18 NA TGTGCCAGCTCACCTCACAGGGACCAGCCCCAGCATTTT CASSPHRDQPQHF
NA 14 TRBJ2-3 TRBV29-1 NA TGCAGCGTTGACACCACGACCCAGGGAGATACGCAGTATTTT CSVDTTTQGDTQYF
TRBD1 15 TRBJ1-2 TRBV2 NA TGTGCCAGCGTTTTTAACCGGGACAGGCTATATGGCTACACCTTC CASVFNRDRLYGYTF
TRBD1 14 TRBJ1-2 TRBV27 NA TGTGCCAGCAGTTTATCCAGGGACAGATATGGCTACACCTTC CASSLSRDRYGYTF
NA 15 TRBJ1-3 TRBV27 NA TGTGCCAGCAGTGCGGCCACAGGGTTTGGAAACACCATATATTTT CASSAATGFGNTIYF
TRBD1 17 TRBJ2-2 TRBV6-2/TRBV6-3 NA TGTGCCAGCAGTGGAAGATACAGGGGGTTGAACACCGGGGAGCTGTTTTTT CASSGRYRGLNTGELFF